A selection of T cell receptor beta chains follows, all from one sample in a study of blood T cell repertoires in COVID-19. Sequenced by immunoSEQ multiplex PCR; TCRdb stores in-frame clones only, minus some. This table holds about 90,000 clones, approximately 80% found once. What was sequenced was peripheral blood. Receptor source: a woman between 70 and 85 years old with active or convalescent COVID-19. CDR3s include the opening cysteine and the closing phenylalanine or tryptophan. Fields, in order: clone size, V gene, J gene, D gene, CDR3 protein, CDR3 DNA. The D gene is left open where the match is weak. Part of the rows lack a size; the others show once, few, many or a class for expanded clones.

abundance: NA; v_gene: TRBV19; j_gene: TRBJ2-7; d_gene: NA; CDR3aa: CASSIAPLAYEQYF; CDR3nt: TGTGCCAGTAGTATAGCCCCCCTAGCCTACGAGCAGTACTTC
abundance: NA; v_gene: TRBV9; j_gene: TRBJ1-2; d_gene: TRBD1; CDR3aa: CASSGTGQPSGGDYGYTF; CDR3nt: TGTGCCAGCAGCGGAACGGGACAGCCTTCGGGGGGGGACTATGGCTACACCTTC
abundance: NA; v_gene: TRBV6-1; j_gene: TRBJ1-5; d_gene: NA; CDR3aa: CASSELQGPNQPQHF; CDR3nt: TGTGCCAGCAGTGAACTGCAGGGCCCCAATCAGCCCCAGCATTTT
abundance: NA; v_gene: TRBV6-5; j_gene: TRBJ1-1; d_gene: TRBD1; CDR3aa: CASSLTGTGDSFF; CDR3nt: TGTGCCAGCAGTCTAACCGGGACAGGGGATTCTTTCTTT
abundance: NA; v_gene: TRBV5-6; j_gene: TRBJ2-1; d_gene: TRBD2; CDR3aa: CASSLRGGRYNEQFF; CDR3nt: TGTGCCAGCAGCCTTCGGGGGGGCCGCTACAATGAGCAGTTCTTC
abundance: NA; v_gene: TRBV2; j_gene: TRBJ1-1; d_gene: NA; CDR3aa: CASISGGTEAFF; CDR3nt: TGTGCCAGCATTTCGGGAGGGACTGAAGCTTTCTTT
abundance: NA; v_gene: TRBV6-5; j_gene: TRBJ2-7; d_gene: NA; CDR3aa: CASRSGLVEEQYF; CDR3nt: TGTGCCAGCAGATCGGGACTCGTCGAGGAGCAGTACTTC
abundance: NA; v_gene: TRBV18; j_gene: TRBJ2-4; d_gene: TRBD1; CDR3aa: CASHGQGNIQYF; CDR3nt: TGTGCCAGCCATGGACAGGGTAACATTCAGTACTTC
abundance: once; v_gene: TRBV19; j_gene: TRBJ1-2; d_gene: NA; CDR3aa: CASSTAGPPSWGYTF; CDR3nt: TGTGCCAGTAGTACCGCAGGGCCCCCATCGTGGGGCTACACCTTC
abundance: NA; v_gene: TRBV5-1; j_gene: TRBJ1-1; d_gene: NA; CDR3aa: CASSPGQTNTEAFF; CDR3nt: TGCGCCAGCAGCCCGGGACAAACGAACACTGAAGCTTTCTTT
abundance: once; v_gene: TRBV5-1; j_gene: TRBJ1-2; d_gene: TRBD1; CDR3aa: CASSRDRGQYYGYTF; CDR3nt: TGCGCCAGCAGTAGGGACAGGGGGCAGTACTATGGCTACACCTTC
abundance: NA; v_gene: TRBV6-6; j_gene: TRBJ2-1; d_gene: NA; CDR3aa: CASRAGDEQFF; CDR3nt: TGTGCCAGCAGAGCAGGGGATGAGCAGTTCTTC
abundance: NA; v_gene: TRBV19; j_gene: TRBJ1-5; d_gene: NA; CDR3aa: CASRHHSAGNQPQHF; CDR3nt: TGTGCCAGTAGACATCACTCGGCAGGTAATCAGCCCCAGCATTTT
abundance: once; v_gene: TRBV7-6; j_gene: TRBJ2-1; d_gene: TRBD2; CDR3aa: CASSPTSGGARTEQFF; CDR3nt: TGTGCCAGCAGCCCAACAAGCGGGGGGGCTCGAACTGAGCAGTTCTTC
abundance: few; v_gene: TRBV18; j_gene: TRBJ1-5; d_gene: NA; CDR3aa: CASSPTGDNQPQHF; CDR3nt: TGTGCCAGCTCACCGACAGGAGACAATCAGCCCCAGCATTTT
abundance: NA; v_gene: TRBV25-1; j_gene: TRBJ2-2; d_gene: TRBD1; CDR3aa: CASTSSGTANTGELFF; CDR3nt: TGTGCCAGCACCTCCTCAGGGACAGCGAACACCGGGGAGCTGTTTTTT
abundance: NA; v_gene: TRBV18; j_gene: TRBJ2-7; d_gene: TRBD1; CDR3aa: CASSYGQAYEQYF; CDR3nt: TGTGCCAGCTCCTACGGACAGGCCTACGAGCAGTACTTC
abundance: NA; v_gene: TRBV5-4; j_gene: TRBJ2-3; d_gene: TRBD2; CDR3aa: CASSSPGLAWDGDTQYF; CDR3nt: TGTGCCAGCAGCTCGCCGGGACTAGCGTGGGACGGAGATACGCAGTATTTT
abundance: NA; v_gene: TRBV10-3; j_gene: TRBJ2-3; d_gene: TRBD2; CDR3aa: CAISSSSGGAGDTQYF; CDR3nt: TGTGCCATCAGCTCATCTAGCGGGGGGGCCGGGGATACGCAGTATTTT
abundance: NA; v_gene: TRBV3-1/TRBV3-2; j_gene: TRBJ2-1; d_gene: NA; CDR3aa: CASSQGYRSYNEQFF; CDR3nt: TGTGCCAGCAGCCAAGGCTATCGCTCCTACAATGAGCAGTTCTTC
abundance: NA; v_gene: TRBV7-6; j_gene: TRBJ2-7; d_gene: NA; CDR3aa: CASSTVGAYEQYF; CDR3nt: TGTGCCAGCAGCACCGTGGGAGCTTACGAGCAGTACTTC
abundance: NA; v_gene: TRBV28; j_gene: TRBJ1-4; d_gene: NA; CDR3aa: CASIRSQGYAEKLFF; CDR3nt: TGTGCCAGCATTCGATCTCAGGGGTATGCTGAAAAACTGTTTTTT
abundance: NA; v_gene: TRBV2; j_gene: TRBJ2-7; d_gene: TRBD1; CDR3aa: CASRNKQGSPYEQYF; CDR3nt: TGTGCCAGCAGAAACAAACAGGGGTCCCCCTACGAGCAGTACTTC
abundance: NA; v_gene: TRBV6-5; j_gene: TRBJ2-7; d_gene: NA; CDR3aa: CASSSEGTQSYEQYF; CDR3nt: TGTGCCAGCAGTTCGGAGGGAACCCAAAGCTACGAGCAGTACTTC
abundance: NA; v_gene: TRBV5-1; j_gene: TRBJ1-1; d_gene: NA; CDR3aa: CASSLGDGAEAFF; CDR3nt: TGCGCCAGCAGCTTGGGAGATGGAGCTGAAGCTTTCTTT